These T cell receptor beta chains were read from a single sample in a study of T cell changes during pregnancy in multiple sclerosis. The protocol was immunoSEQ multiplex PCR, while the TCRdb copy is restricted to in-frame clones and leaves out a portion. Of about 51,000 clones listed, 90% to 95% are singletons. The material sequenced was CD4+ T cells from peripheral blood mononuclear cells, taken in the second trimester of pregnancy. Source of these receptors: a female donor with multiple sclerosis, enrolled in a pregnancy study. Both conserved end residues are part of each CDR3. D genes are given only for firm matches. Clone size appears in some rows only: once, few, many, or a class for an expanded clone.

j_call v_call d_call clone_size cdr3_aa cdr3_nt
TRBJ1-2 TRBV6-5 . . CASSYDSLYGYTF TGTGCCAGCAGTTACGACTCACTCTATGGCTACACCTTC
TRBJ1-2 TRBV19 TRBD1 . CASSRQQGTNYGYTF TGTGCCAGTAGTAGGCAACAGGGGACCAACTATGGCTACACCTTC
TRBJ2-7 TRBV7-2 TRBD1 . CASSRVGTGGPYEQYF TGTGCCAGCAGCCGAGTTGGGACAGGGGGGCCCTACGAGCAGTACTTC
TRBJ2-3 TRBV9 . . CASSPRTDFTDTQYF TGTGCCAGCAGCCCACGGACAGACTTCACAGATACGCAGTATTTT
TRBJ1-6 TRBV6-6 TRBD1 . CASSRQGQSSPLHF TGTGCCAGCAGCAGACAGGGGCAGAGTTCACCCCTCCACTTT
TRBJ1-3 TRBV7-3 TRBD1 . CASSLGPGQGKGNTIYF TGTGCCAGCAGCTTAGGCCCGGGACAGGGGAAAGGAAACACCATATATTTT
TRBJ2-7 TRBV5-1 . . CASSLALDISYEQYF TGCGCCAGCAGCTTGGCCTTGGACATCTCCTACGAGCAGTACTTC
TRBJ2-5 TRBV6-5 . . CASSSGQETQYF TGTGCCAGCAGCTCGGGGCAAGAGACCCAGTACTTC
TRBJ1-6 TRBV10-3 TRBD1 once CAIRRDRNSPLHF TGTGCCATCCGACGGGACAGAAATTCACCCCTCCACTTT
TRBJ2-3 TRBV4-1 TRBD2 . CASSQQLAGDTDTQYF TGCGCCAGCAGCCAACAACTAGCGGGGGACACAGATACGCAGTATTTT
TRBJ1-1 TRBV7-2 TRBD1 . CASSGGTATEAFF TGTGCCAGCAGCGGGGGGACAGCTACTGAAGCTTTCTTT
TRBJ2-7 TRBV15 . few CATSRAGSPTPYEQYF TGTGCCACCAGCAGAGCGGGGAGCCCTACCCCCTACGAGCAGTACTTC
TRBJ2-6 TRBV7-9 TRBD1 . CASSRGQGATGANVLTF TGTGCCAGCAGCCGAGGACAGGGGGCTACTGGGGCCAACGTCCTGACTTTC
TRBJ2-7 TRBV9 . . CASSVGGRGSVSYEQYF TGTGCCAGCAGCGTAGGGGGGCGAGGAAGCGTATCCTACGAGCAGTACTTC
TRBJ2-1 TRBV6-4 . . CASSDSDRNYNEQFF TGTGCCAGCAGTGACTCGGACAGAAATTACAATGAGCAGTTCTTC
TRBJ2-3 TRBV9 TRBD2 . CASSVVGGADTQYF TGTGCCAGCAGCGTGGTCGGGGGGGCTGATACGCAGTATTTT
TRBJ1-6 TRBV6-5 TRBD1 . CASSRTGINSPLHF TGTGCCAGCAGCCGGACAGGTATCAATTCACCCCTCCACTTT
TRBJ1-1 TRBV19 TRBD1 . CASSRRGGWSGEAFF TGTGCCAGTAGTCGGAGAGGGGGCTGGAGCGGTGAAGCTTTCTTT
TRBJ2-7 TRBV6-1 . . CASSSSRAEQYF TGTGCCAGCAGCTCTTCGAGGGCAGAACAGTACTTC
TRBJ2-5 TRBV10-3 TRBD1 . CAISDGQGAGETQYF TGTGCCATCAGTGACGGGCAGGGGGCTGGAGAGACCCAGTACTTC
TRBJ2-1 TRBV5-1 TRBD2 . CASSLGSRGGGDEQFF TGCGCCAGCAGCTTGGGCTCCCGGGGGGGCGGAGATGAGCAGTTCTTC
TRBJ2-5 TRBV5-4 . . CASSLSLQETQYF TGTGCCAGCAGCTTGTCACTGCAAGAGACCCAGTACTTC
TRBJ2-5 TRBV29-1 . . CSVEGAYPGETQYF TGCAGCGTTGAAGGGGCATACCCAGGTGAGACCCAGTACTTC
TRBJ1-6 TRBV15 . . CATSRVGRLGGRSYNSPLHF TGTGCCACCAGCAGAGTAGGACGCCTGGGGGGTAGGTCCTATAATTCACCCCTCCACTTT
TRBJ1-5 TRBV6-5 . . CASSYTGSPGSQPQHF TGTGCCAGCAGTTACACCGGGAGCCCGGGGAGTCAGCCCCAGCATTTT
TRBJ1-2 TRBV6-1 . . CASISRQAGDYGYTF TGTGCCAGCATCTCTAGACAGGCTGGGGACTATGGCTACACCTTC
TRBJ1-1 TRBV7-2 TRBD1 . CASILGQGALNTEAFF TGTGCCAGCATCCTTGGACAGGGGGCCCTGAACACTGAAGCTTTCTTT
TRBJ1-1 TRBV21-1 . . CASSKVGTGLTTEAFF TGTGCCAGCAGCAAAGTGGGGACAGGATTAACCACTGAAGCTTTCTTT
TRBJ2-7 TRBV2 TRBD1 . CASSRDRGGDEQYF TGTGCCAGCAGTCGGGACAGGGGGGGCGACGAGCAGTACTTC
TRBJ1-2 TRBV5-4 . . CASSHPQAGALWGYTF TGTGCCAGCAGCCATCCCCAGGCAGGGGCCCTATGGGGCTACACCTTC
TRBJ2-7 TRBV7-2 TRBD2 . CASSLVSSGGAYEQYF TGTGCCAGCAGCTTAGTATCTAGCGGGGGGGCCTACGAGCAGTACTTC
TRBJ2-5 TRBV4-3 TRBD1 . CASSQDQTGEETQYF TGCGCCAGCAGCCAGGACCAGACAGGGGAAGAAACCCAGTACTTC
TRBJ2-1 TRBV19 . once CASSILAGNPNNEQFF TGTGCCAGTAGTATCTTGGCGGGAAATCCCAACAATGAGCAGTTCTTC
TRBJ2-2 TRBV7-2 TRBD1 . CASSPRTGDTGELFF TGTGCCAGCAGCCCGAGGACAGGGGACACCGGGGAGCTGTTTTTT